This TCR beta chain was recovered during a study of T-cell reconstitution after alpha-beta-depleted transplantation in children. A library of TCRbeta sequences, prepared with unique molecular identifiers, was generated. TCRdb passed the PCR reads through MiXCR, listing each CDR3 protein once. The profile shows about 830,000 distinct CDR3 sequences, approximately 15% of them singletons. Per germline, CDR1 SQVTM and CDR2 ANQGSEA. V was pared by 7 bases and J by 2 bases, with 14 bases between. This CDR3 spans 13 amino acids. In its sample, this clonotype was seen many times. The antigen is not known. Notes on the study in general: One year after transplant, T-cell counts and diversity came mostly from newly produced T cells. Alpha-beta T cells about two months after transplant reportedly derived from several hundred expanded graft clones. Surviving recipient T cells and thymic progenitors accounted for the high day-60 TCRbeta diversity observed in some patients.

The sequences come from PBMCs, mostly from graft donor cells, collected 360 days after TCRalphabeta/CD19-depleted stem cell transplant. The rearrangement joins TRBV29-1 to TRBJ2-5; D gene ambiguous. This receptor was taken from a male patient under 18 who had a stem cell transplant for acute lymphoblastic leukemia, so the T cells may come from the graft donor. CDR3 bases: TGCAGCGCTGCTCGGGTGCATCAAGAGACCCAGTACTTC. Residues: CSAARVHQETQYF.